This entry lists 27 T cell receptor beta chains sequenced from one sample in a study of cytomegalovirus exposure and HLA in healthy donors. PCR primers comprised 60 Vbeta and 13 Jbeta primers. The table came from immunoSEQ multiplex PCR; TCRdb's copy has only in-frame clones and leaves some out. The table shows just under 95,000 clones, with approximately 77% occurring only once. Sequencing input: PBMCs. The receptors stem from a human donor in good health.

CDR3 in amino acids: CATGDSMEKLFF. CDR3 nucleotide sequence: TGTGCCACCGGGGACAGTATGGAAAAACTGTTTTTT. This chain joins TRBV7-6 and TRBJ1-4; TRBD1 matches at 7 bases. V was clipped by 10 bases and J by 8 bases; unmatched bases: 7. The CDR3 is 12 residues long. Germline lookup yields CDR1 SGHVS and CDR2 FNYEAQ. Complete variable domain (other parts from reference TRBV7-6 and TRBJ1-4): GAGVSQSPRYKVTKRGQDVALRCDPISGHVSLYWYRQALGQGPEFLTYFNYEAQQDKSGLPNDRFSAERPEGSISTLTIQRTEQRDSAMYRCATGDSMEKLFFGSGTQLSVL.

This sequence joins TRBV2 and TRBJ2-1, with TRBD1 matching 10 bases. With V trimmed by 6 bases and J by 0 bases, 5 bases remained unmatched. CDR1 is SNHLY and CDR2 is FYNNEI in the germline V gene. The length of the CDR3 is 16 residues. This CDR3 is CASRTGGGSSYNEQFF. DNA of the CDR3: TGTGCCAGCAGGACAGGGGGCGGAAGCTCCTACAATGAGCAGTTCTTC.

The V and J genes are TRBV6-5 and TRBJ1-2; D perhaps matches TRBD1 (6 bases). Between the trimmed V and J ends, which lost 6 bases and 7 bases, there was a span of 12 bases. Germline V gene data show CDR1 as MNHEY and CDR2 as SVGAGI. The CDR3 contains 12 residues. The CDR3 here is CASRGGAGGYTF. Here the CDR3 DNA reads TGTGCCAGCAGGGGGGGGGCGGGTGGCTACACCTTC.

This chain links TRBV7-2 with TRBJ2-2; D might be TRBD1 (6 bases). Germline-derived CDR1 and CDR2 are SGHTA and FQGNSA. The CDR3 loop spans 15 amino acids. Deletions cut 4 bases from V and 3 bases from J, with 12 bases between. The CDR3 spells CASSSTTGYTGELFF. CDR3 DNA: TGTGCCAGCAGCTCCACGACAGGCTACACCGGGGAGCTGTTTTTT.

The chain joins TRBV7-3 to TRBJ2-3, with D tentatively TRBD1 (6 bases). V lost 2 bases and J lost 0, with 9 bases in between. From germline, CDR1 is SGHTA and CDR2 FQGTGA. This CDR3 spans 15 amino acids. The DNA of the CDR3 is TGTGCCAGCAGCTTAGACAGGTCTAGCACAGATACGCAGTATTTT. It specifies CASSLDRSSTDTQYF.

The rearrangement links TRBV29-1 to TRBJ1-2; D gene unclear. CDR1 and CDR2 (germline): SQVTM, ANQGSEA. The CDR3 contains 12 residues. Trimming pared 1 base from V and 4 bases from J, leaving 7 bases between. The CDR3 sequence is CSVEGHGYGYTF. The CDR3 DNA follows: TGCAGCGTTGAAGGGCATGGCTATGGCTACACCTTC.

The V and J genes are TRBV19 and TRBJ1-2, with TRBD1 matching 8 bases. V was clipped by 5 bases and J by 1 base; unmatched bases: 3. This CDR3 spans 14 amino acids. Per germline, CDR1 LNHDA and CDR2 SQIVND (reference sequence). The CDR3, as DNA: TGTGCCAGTAGTCCCAGGGGGCTTAACTATGGCTACACCTTC. Translation: CASSPRGLNYGYTF.

This clone has a single count. This chain joins TRBV19 and TRBJ1-5; D possibly corresponds to TRBD1 (5 bases). Germline V gene sequence: CDR1 LNHDA, CDR2 SQIVND (reference sequence). Deletions cut 7 bases from V and 2 bases from J, with 9 bases between. The CDR3 extends over 13 amino acids. The CDR3 loop is CASTGFRNQPQHF. The CDR3 DNA reads TGTGCCAGTACAGGGTTCCGCAATCAGCCCCAGCATTTT.

The genes are TRBV4-3 and TRBJ2-7; 7 bases agree with TRBD2. The CDR3 has 14 amino acids. V lost 1 base and J lost 0; bases outside the gene matches: 0. Germline-derived CDR1 and CDR2 are LGHNA and YSLEER. DNA for the CDR3: TGCGCCAGCAGCCAAGGGACTAGCTCCTACGAGCAGTACTTC. Amino acids: CASSQGTSSYEQYF.

This clone was counted only a few times. The rearrangement joins TRBV19 to TRBJ2-3, with D perhaps matching TRBD1 (5 bases). The V end was cut by 6 bases, the J end by 5 bases, with 15 bases between. From germline, CDR1 is LNHDA and CDR2 SQIVND (reference sequence). CDR3 length equals 14 residues. CDR3 nucleotide sequence: TGTGCCAGTAGATTGCAGGGAATGGGAGATACGCAGTATTTT. Amino acids: CASRLQGMGDTQYF.

The chain joins TRBV28 to TRBJ2-5; possibly TRBD1 for D (6 bases). V lost 2 bases, J lost 3 bases, and 10 bases lay in between. The length of the CDR3 is 14 residues. The germline V gene encodes CDR1 MDHEN and CDR2 SYDVKM. CDR3 bases: TGTGCCAGCAGTTTACCTGGACAGAAAGAGACCCAGTACTTC. Encoded protein: CASSLPGQKETQYF.

The chain employs TRBV19 and TRBJ2-4; 9 bases are a match to TRBD1. The CDR3 is 17 residues long. Germline V gene data show CDR1 as LNHDA and CDR2 as SQIVND (reference sequence). With 5 bases clipped from V and 5 bases from J, the junction kept 13 bases outside the gene matches. The CDR3 nucleotides read TGTGCCAGTAGTTCGAGAGGGACAGGGTCATGGGAAAACATTCAGTACTTC. It translates to CASSSRGTGSWENIQYF.

V is TRBV6-1 and J is TRBJ2-1, with 10 positions matching TRBD2. The CDR3 has 15 residues. V shed 4 bases and J 5 bases; nucleotides not matched to a gene: 5. Germline assignment: CDR1 MNHNS and CDR2 SASEGT. In DNA, the CDR3 is TGTGCCAGCAGTGTACTAGCGGGGAAAGACAATGAGCAGTTCTTC. Translated, it gives CASSVLAGKDNEQFF.

The CDR3: CASSLRQGWTGELFF. CDR3 in DNA: TGTGCCAGCAGCCTCCGACAGGGTTGGACCGGGGAGCTGTTTTTT. The V and J genes are TRBV9 and TRBJ2-2, with 7 positions matching TRBD1. This CDR3 has 15 amino acids. Germline lookup yields CDR1 SGDLS and CDR2 YYNGEE. The V segment lost 4 bases and the J segment 5 bases; nucleotides outside the gene matches: 8.

The chain couples TRBV7-9 to TRBJ2-2; TRBD2 might be the D (5 bases). CDR3 length equals 14 residues. V was pared by 9 bases and J by 5 bases, with 16 bases between. Germline V gives CDR1 SEHNR, CDR2 FQNEAQ (reference sequence). DNA for the CDR3: TGTGCCAGTAGCCCGGGGAGAGGGACCGGGGAGCTGTTTTTT. Residues: CASSPGRGTGELFF.

V usage is TRBV11-2 and J usage is TRBJ1-1, with TRBD1 identical over 7 bases. The length of the CDR3 is 14 residues. The J segment lost 7 bases and the V segment lost 5 bases, leaving 10 bases of the junction unmatched. Germline values: CDR1 SGHAT, CDR2 FQNNGV. The CDR3, as DNA: TGTGCCAGCAGCCCAGAGACAGGGTCGGTTGAAGCTTTCTTT. The encoded protein is CASSPETGSVEAFF.

This sequence joins TRBV29-1 and TRBJ2-7; 8 bases align to TRBD1. Germline values: CDR1 SQVTM, CDR2 ANQGSEA. V was pared by 6 bases and J by 3 bases, with 7 bases of the junction left unmatched. The CDR3 totals 13 residues. The CDR3 sequence: CSVSGQGFYEQYF. The CDR3 DNA reads TGCAGCGTCTCCGGACAGGGATTCTACGAGCAGTACTTC.

CDR3 residues: CASSPKGARGNTIYF. The CDR3 nucleotides are TGTGCCAGCAGTCCGAAGGGGGCACGGGGAAACACCATATATTTT. The gene calls are TRBV2 and TRBJ1-3, with TRBD1 identical over 7 bases. The germline CDR1 and CDR2 sequences are SNHLY and FYNNEI. This CDR3 contains 15 residues. The J segment lost 4 bases and the V segment lost 5 bases, leaving 8 bases of the junction unmatched.

With respect to this clone: The junction does not match germline at one end; this may be a read error. The V gene is TRBV7-9, the J gene TRBJ1-1; D not resolved. The CDR3 covers 17 residues. The germline CDR1 and CDR2 sequences are SEHNR and FQNEAQ (reference sequence). CDR3 region: CSSSLGLNGPYGTEAFF. The CDR3 coding sequence is TGTTCCAGCAGCTTAGGTCTAAATGGGCCCTATGGGACTGAAGCTTTCTTT.

The J gene is TRBJ1-5, the V gene TRBV15; D is unresolved. The CDR3 has 14 residues. Germline assignment: CDR1 LNHNV and CDR2 YYDKDF (reference sequence). Trimming took 5 bases from V and 4 from J, leaving 12 bases between them. The CDR3 sequence is CATSPDGGNQPQHF. DNA for the CDR3: TGTGCCACCAGCCCGGACGGAGGTAATCAGCCCCAGCATTTT.

The chain carries TRBV9 and TRBJ2-2; the D gene is possibly TRBD1 (6 bases). The CDR3 totals 15 residues. Per the germline V gene, CDR1 is SGDLS and CDR2 is YYNGEE. The V and J ends lost 3 bases and 2 bases respectively, with 11 bases between them. For the CDR3, the DNA is TGTGCCAGCAGCGGGGGGACACGAAACACCGGGGAGCTGTTTTTT. It translates to CASSGGTRNTGELFF. Full variable domain (remainder filled in from reference TRBV9 and TRBJ2-2): DSGVTQTPKHLITATGQRVTLRCSPRSGDLSVYWYQQSLDQGLQFLIQYYNGEERAKGNILERFSAQQFPDLHSELNLSSLELGDSALYFCASSGGTRNTGELFFGEGSRLTVL.

This chain connects TRBV2 to TRBJ2-7; D remains ambiguous. This CDR3 is built from 13 residues. Trimming took 4 bases from V and 3 from J, leaving 10 bases between them. Germline assignment: CDR1 SNHLY and CDR2 FYNNEI. The CDR3 here is CASSGERGYEQYF. CDR3 bases: TGTGCCAGCAGTGGAGAGAGAGGCTACGAGCAGTACTTC.

The genes are TRBV12-2 and TRBJ2-2; the D call of TRBD2 is as the table states it, not checked on the DNA. TRBV12-2 is a pseudogene. CDR3 length equals 17 residues. CDR3 nucleotide sequence: TGTGCAAGTCGCCCCAGGGGCCTAGCGGGAGGTACCGGGGAGCTGTTTTTT. Translation gives CASRPRGLAGGTGELFF.

CDR3 DNA: TGTGCCAGTAACGACAGGGGGTATGGCTACACCTTC. It codes for CASNDRGYGYTF. The genes are TRBV19 and TRBJ1-2, with TRBD1 matching 9 bases. CDR3 length: 12 residues. With 7 bases clipped from V and 5 bases from J, the junction kept 2 bases outside the gene matches. Germline assignment: CDR1 LNHDA and CDR2 SQIVND (reference sequence).

The genes are TRBV27 and TRBJ2-7; D call uncertain. The germline gives CDR1 MNHEY, CDR2 SMNVEV (reference sequence). V was cut by 3 bases and J by 3 bases, with 9 bases left in between. CDR3 length equals 13 residues. The CDR3 DNA reads TGTGCCAGCAGTTTTGATAGGAGCTACGAGCAGTACTTC. Encoded protein: CASSFDRSYEQYF.

The V gene is TRBV7-8, the J gene TRBJ2-7; perhaps TRBD1 as D (5 bases). The germline V gene has CDR1 SGHVS and CDR2 FQNEAQ. There are 14 residues in the CDR3. V gave up 3 bases and J gave up 3 bases, with 12 bases separating them. CDR3 sequence reads: CASSFGTGDYEQYF. For the CDR3, the DNA is TGTGCCAGCAGCTTCGGTACAGGAGACTACGAGCAGTACTTC.

The chain uses TRBV4-1 and TRBJ2-7, with D hard to call. CDR1 MGHRA and CDR2 YSYEKL come from the germline V gene. V lost 4 bases and J 2 bases, leaving 21 bases between the germline ends. This CDR3 is built from 17 residues. DNA for the CDR3: TGCGCCAGCAGCCCGGATAACGGTGCGGTTAAGACCTACGAGCAGTACTTC. As protein: CASSPDNGAVKTYEQYF.